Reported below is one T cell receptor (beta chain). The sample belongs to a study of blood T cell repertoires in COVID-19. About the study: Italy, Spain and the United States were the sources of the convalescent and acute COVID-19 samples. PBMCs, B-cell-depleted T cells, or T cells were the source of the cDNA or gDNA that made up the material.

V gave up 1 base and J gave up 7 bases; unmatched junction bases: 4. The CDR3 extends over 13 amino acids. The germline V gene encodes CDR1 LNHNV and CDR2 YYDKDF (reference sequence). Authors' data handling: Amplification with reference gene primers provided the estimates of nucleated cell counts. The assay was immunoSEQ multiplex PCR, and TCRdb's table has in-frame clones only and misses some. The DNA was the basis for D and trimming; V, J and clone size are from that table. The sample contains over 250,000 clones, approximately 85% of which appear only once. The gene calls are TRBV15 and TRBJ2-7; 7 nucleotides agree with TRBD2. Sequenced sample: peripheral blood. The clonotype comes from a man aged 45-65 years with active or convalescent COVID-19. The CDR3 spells CATSRGGGEEQYF. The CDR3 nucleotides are TGTGCCACCAGCAGAGGGGGAGGGGAAGAGCAGTACTTC.